The 27 T cell receptor beta chains listed next were all sequenced from one sample in a study of OX40 agonist ivuxolimab in advanced cancers. Repertoires were generated with immunoSEQ multiplex PCR, while TCRdb's copy carries only in-frame clones and drops some. The sample lists 30,000 to 40,000 clones, about 80% occurring once. The starting material was CD4+ or CD8+ T cells sorted from blood, obtained in a trial of the OX40 agonist ivuxolimab. Every receptor here comes from an adult with an advanced solid tumor such as melanoma, head and neck, liver or kidney cancer.

CDR3 sequence reads: CATAPWGINTEAFF. The CDR3 bases are TGTGCCACCGCACCTTGGGGGATCAACACTGAAGCTTTCTTT. The J gene is TRBJ1-1, the V gene TRBV15, with D maybe TRBD1 (5 bases). Germline V CDR1 and CDR2: LNHNV, YYDKDF (reference sequence). Trimming stripped 8 bases from V and 2 bases from J, with 15 bases between. The CDR3 spans 14 residues.

The gene calls are TRBV6-5 and TRBJ1-2, with D perhaps TRBD1 (5 bases). The germline gives CDR1 MNHEY, CDR2 SVGAGI. This CDR3 has 15 amino acids. V shed 6 bases and J shed 8 bases, with 22 bases lying between them. This CDR3 reads CASSPEGSSKKGYTF. The CDR3 nucleotides read TGTGCCAGCAGCCCAGAGGGGTCCTCCAAAAAGGGCTACACCTTC.

This rearrangement joins TRBV7-8 to TRBJ2-1; a possible D gene is TRBD1 (5 bases). V was pared by 1 base and J by 3 bases, with 7 bases between. Germline V gene lookup returns CDR1 SGHVS and CDR2 FQNEAQ. The length of the CDR3 is 14 residues. This CDR3 is CASSLGQGYNEQFF. CDR3 sequence (DNA): TGTGCCAGCAGCTTAGGGCAGGGCTACAATGAGCAGTTCTTC.

The chain couples TRBV28 to TRBJ1-1; maybe TRBD1 (5 bases). Trimming took off 7 bases at V and 0 bases at J, with 9 bases between the two ends. Germline CDR1 and CDR2: MDHEN and SYDVKM. The CDR3 extends over 13 amino acids. CDR3 bases: TGTGCCAGCACACAGGCCTTGAACACTGAAGCTTTCTTT. Protein sequence: CASTQALNTEAFF.

The J gene is TRBJ2-5, the V gene TRBV6-1; maybe TRBD2 (5 bases). CDR3 length: 16 residues. Germline V gene sequence: CDR1 MNHNS, CDR2 SASEGT. V was pared by 2 bases and J by 5 bases, with 18 bases between. CDR3 residues: CASSERGVGVGETQYF. CDR3 in DNA: TGTGCCAGCAGTGAACGGGGTGTTGGGGTAGGGGAGACCCAGTACTTC.

This clone was picked up a small number of times. The chain couples TRBV18 to TRBJ1-5, with TRBD1 as a possible D gene (6 bases). Deletions cut 3 bases from V and 1 base from J, with 19 bases between. The CDR3 covers 18 residues. CDR1 and CDR2 from the germline V gene are KGHSH and LQKENI. CDR3 in amino acids: CASSPRQARPGSNQPQHF. The CDR3 bases are TGTGCCAGCTCACCGCGACAGGCCAGGCCCGGGAGCAATCAGCCCCAGCATTTT.

The chain carries TRBV7-3 and TRBJ2-3; TRBD2 is a possible D gene (5 bases). The germline V and J ends were trimmed by 2 bases and 6 bases, with 9 bases remaining between them. The CDR3 runs to 13 residues. In germline, CDR1 is SGHTA, CDR2 FQGTGA. This CDR3 is CASSLAGPDTQYF. The CDR3 nucleotides read TGTGCCAGCAGCTTAGCGGGCCCCGATACGCAGTATTTT.

CDR3 in amino acids: CASSPGGQGTEAFF. The CDR3 nucleotides read TGTGCCAGCTCACCGGGGGGACAGGGGACTGAAGCTTTCTTT. The chain carries TRBV18 and TRBJ1-1, with 10 bases identical to TRBD1. Germline loops: CDR1 KGHSH, CDR2 LQKENI. This CDR3 contains 14 residues. With 3 bases clipped from V and 5 bases from J, the junction kept 3 bases outside the gene matches.

This clone turned up a few times. The chain joins TRBV10-2 to TRBJ2-3; either TRBD1 or TRBD2 may supply D (5 bases each). V was trimmed by 1 base and J by 5 bases, leaving 13 bases between them. Germline lookup yields CDR1 WSHSY and CDR2 SAAADI. The CDR3 consists of 15 residues. The CDR3 DNA sequence: TGCGCCAGCAGTGAGTTCACGGGGCAGATAGATACGCAGTATTTT. It encodes CASSEFTGQIDTQYF.

This clone occurred a few times. The chain links TRBV2 to TRBJ2-3; D is undetermined. V was shortened by 7 bases and J by 4 bases, with 12 bases between the two germline ends. Germline V gene data show CDR1 as SNHLY and CDR2 as FYNNEI. The CDR3 is 13 amino acids. The CDR3 protein is CASIEQISDTQYF. In nucleotides, the CDR3 is TGTGCCAGCATTGAGCAAATATCAGATACGCAGTATTTT.

The J gene is TRBJ1-2, the V gene TRBV6-1; 7 nucleotides match TRBD1. Trimming cost V 2 bases and J 4 bases; bases outside gene matches: 7. Germline CDR1 MNHNS, CDR2 SASEGT. The CDR3 covers 15 residues. CDR3 DNA sequence: TGTGCCAGCAGTGAAAGGCGGGGACAGCCCTATGGCTACACCTTC. Translation gives CASSERRGQPYGYTF.

This clone was found once. The chain links TRBV18 to TRBJ1-3; 9 bases line up with TRBD1. Germline-derived CDR1 and CDR2 are KGHSH and LQKENI. The V and J ends lost 3 bases and 2 bases, in that order; junction bases with no gene match: 11. This CDR3 region has 18 residues. The CDR3 reads CASSPRTGVSIAGNTIYF. The DNA of the CDR3 is TGTGCCAGCTCACCCCGGACAGGGGTTAGTATTGCTGGAAACACCATATATTTT.

The genes are TRBV6-1 and TRBJ1-6; D perhaps matches TRBD1 (5 bases). The CDR3 runs 16 residues. V lost 1 base and J lost 7, with 14 bases in between. Germline CDR1 and CDR2: MNHNS and SASEGT. The CDR3 region has the DNA TGTGCCAGCAGTGAAGTGTGGGTAGGGGCCAATTCACCCCTCCACTTT. It is translated as CASSEVWVGANSPLHF.

The CDR3, as DNA: TGTGCCAGCAGTTACGGAGCTTTTGAGCAGTTCTTC. It is translated as CASSYGAFEQFF. V usage is TRBV6-6 and J usage is TRBJ2-1; D is unclear. The V gene's germline CDR1 is MNHNY and CDR2 SVGAGI (reference sequence). There are 12 residues in the CDR3. V lost 2 bases, J lost 9 bases, and 8 bases lay in between.

The V call is TRBV5-1, the J call TRBJ2-1, with 9 bases identical to TRBD2. The germline gives CDR1 SGHRS, CDR2 YFSETQ. The CDR3 runs 20 residues. V dropped 1 base and J dropped 1; count of bases not matched to a gene: 15. As DNA, the CDR3 is TGCGCCAGCAGCTTGTCGTACGGTACTAGCGGGTTCAGGTCCTACAATGAGCAGTTCTTC. This codes for CASSLSYGTSGFRSYNEQFF.

This clone came up a few times. V is TRBV25-1 and J is TRBJ1-1; D is ambiguous. Looked up from germline, CDR1 is MGHDK and CDR2 is SYGVNS. Trimming took 6 bases from V and 0 from J, leaving 5 bases between them. This CDR3 is 12 amino acids long. Here the CDR3 reads CASRGMNTEAFF. The CDR3 region has the DNA TGTGCCAGCAGGGGAATGAACACTGAAGCTTTCTTT.

This clone was counted between two and nine times. The chain employs TRBV19 and TRBJ2-2, with TRBD2 as a possible D gene (6 bases). This CDR3 region has 17 residues. The germline CDR1 and CDR2 sequences are LNHDA and SQIVND (reference sequence). V lost 0 bases to trimming and J lost 2 bases, with 13 bases between them. This CDR3 reads CASSIDGRGRNTGELFF. CDR3 sequence (DNA): TGTGCCAGTAGTATAGATGGGCGGGGTCGAAACACCGGGGAGCTGTTTTTT.

The J gene is TRBJ2-2, the V gene TRBV28, with 8 bases that match TRBD1. The CDR3 length is 12 residues. V gave up 8 bases and J gave up 6 bases; unmatched junction bases: 2. Germline V lookup: CDR1 MDHEN, CDR2 SYDVKM. As DNA, the CDR3 is TGTGCCAGCCAGGGGGCTTCCGGGGAGCTGTTTTTT. Encoded protein: CASQGASGELFF.

The rearrangement uses TRBV9 and TRBJ2-7; D perhaps matches TRBD2 (6 bases). The CDR3 extends over 14 amino acids. Trimming shortened V by 0 bases and J by 5 bases, and 12 bases separated the two germline ends. The germline CDR1 and CDR2 sequences are SGDLS and YYNGEE. In DNA form, the CDR3 reads TGTGCCAGCAGCGTAGGGGTTTCGGGGGACGAGCAGTACTTC. Its translation: CASSVGVSGDEQYF.

The chain employs TRBV7-8 and TRBJ1-2; D perhaps matches TRBD1 (5 bases). V dropped 4 bases and J dropped 7 bases, with 13 bases sitting between them. The CDR3 extends over 13 amino acids. Germline CDR1 SGHVS, CDR2 FQNEAQ. In nucleotides, the CDR3 is TGTGCCAGCAGCTCGGGGACTTCGGGTGGCTACACCTTC. This codes for CASSSGTSGGYTF.

The chain couples TRBV6-5 to TRBJ2-1, with a weak D call TRBD2 (5 bases). The V gene's germline CDR1 is MNHEY and CDR2 SVGAGI. Between the trimmed V and J ends, which lost 4 bases and 6 bases, there was a span of 13 bases. There are 14 residues in the CDR3. CDR3 sequence reads: CASSSRRAGNEQFF. The CDR3 nucleotides read TGTGCCAGCAGTTCACGGCGGGCGGGCAATGAGCAGTTCTTC.

V gene TRBV27 combines with J gene TRBJ2-3; 7 bases are shared with TRBD2. V lost 1 base, J lost 7 bases, and 14 bases stayed unmatched. This CDR3 region has 17 residues. CDR1 and CDR2 (germline): MNHEY, SMNVEV (reference sequence). DNA for the CDR3: TGTGCCAGCAGTTTATTACGTCGGCTAGCGGATGGAAATACGCAGTATTTT. This gives the protein CASSLLRRLADGNTQYF.

The J gene is TRBJ1-2, the V gene TRBV7-8; TRBD1 matches 7 bases. This CDR3 has 13 residues. V was clipped by 2 bases and J by 8 bases; unmatched bases: 5. The germline V gene encodes CDR1 SGHVS and CDR2 FQNEAQ. The CDR3 loop is CASSLRQGRGYTF. CDR3 in DNA: TGTGCCAGCAGCTTAAGACAGGGAAGAGGCTACACCTTC.

The chain combines TRBV18 with TRBJ1-1; D gene unclear. V lost 2 bases and J lost 5, with 9 bases in between. This CDR3 is built from 13 residues. Germline-derived CDR1 and CDR2 are KGHSH and LQKENI. The CDR3, as DNA: TGTGCCAGCTCACCATTTCAAGAGACTGAAGCTTTCTTT. Residues: CASSPFQETEAFF. Drawing the rest from reference TRBV18 and TRBJ1-1, the complete variable domain is NAGVMQNPRHLVRRRGQEARLRCSPMKGHSHVYWYRQLPEEGLKFMVYLQKENIIDESGMPKERFSAEFPKEGPSILRIQQVVRGDSAAYFCASSPFQETEAFFGQGTRLTVV.

This chain connects TRBV5-1 to TRBJ2-5; D is possibly TRBD1 or TRBD2 (6 bases each). This CDR3 is built from 13 residues. Germline CDR1 reads SGHRS; CDR2 reads YFSETQ. The V end was cut by 4 bases, the J end by 4 bases, with 11 bases between. The CDR3 bases are TGCGCCAGCAGCCAACAGGGAGGAGAGACCCAGTACTTC. Translating gives CASSQQGGETQYF.

This clone came up once. This chain uses TRBV19 with TRBJ2-5, with D possibly being TRBD1 (5 bases). The last part of the DNA fits TRBJ2-7 better; the J call may be wrong. The CDR3 sequence is 13 residues long. Germline V gene sequence: CDR1 LNHDA, CDR2 SQIVND (reference sequence). The CDR3 sequence: CASSVSQVHEQYF. The CDR3, as DNA: TGTGCCAGTAGTGTCTCACAGGTTCACGAGCAGTACTTC.

This clone was seen just once. This chain links TRBV18 with TRBJ2-7, with TRBD2 identical over 11 bases. This CDR3 comprises 16 residues. Losses at the gene ends were 1 base for V and 0 bases for J; bases not matched to a gene: 2. Germline-derived CDR1 and CDR2 are KGHSH and LQKENI. The CDR3 here is CASSPRLAGSSYEQYF. CDR3 DNA sequence: TGTGCCAGCTCACCACGACTAGCGGGAAGCTCCTACGAGCAGTACTTC.